This T cell receptor beta chain was recovered during a study of cytomegalovirus exposure and HLA in healthy donors. Overall study findings and caveats: Immune exposure information available was restricted to CMV serostatus.

Note on this clone: Its target is unknown.

The study ran its PCR with 60 Vbeta and 13 Jbeta primers. Only in-frame clones appear in the TCRdb table, and some are missing; sequencing was by immunoSEQ multiplex PCR. The table has 150,000 to 200,000 clones, around 80% seen once. The germline gives CDR1 LNHDA, CDR2 SQIVND (reference sequence). V was clipped by 0 bases and J by 14 bases, with 16 bases between them. The CDR3 covers 13 residues. The clonotype originates from a woman in her thirties or forties in good health and CMV-seronegative. V usage is TRBV19 and J usage is TRBJ2-5; TRBD2 is a possible D gene (5 bases). Sample: PBMCs. The CDR3 spells CASSIDRAASSYF. CDR3 nucleotide sequence: TGTGCCAGTAGTATAGATCGGGCGGCTAGCAGTTACTTC.